These T cell receptor beta chains were read from a single sample in a study of beta chain features in type 1 diabetes. TCRdb's copy holds only in-frame clones and misses some; the assay was immunoSEQ multiplex PCR. Found here are some 250,000 clones, approximately 11% of them singletons; the top ten hold more than 0.015%. Material for sequencing was naive CD4+ T cells from blood. These receptors originate from a man younger than 40 with type 1 diabetes. Both conserved end residues are part of each CDR3. Each record gives: V gene, J gene, CDR3 protein.

TRBV7-2	TRBJ1-2	CASSPDRDYGYTF
TRBV7-9	TRBJ2-3	CASSRTGVAQYF
TRBV5-1	TRBJ2-7	CASSERPGTPYEQYF
TRBV27	TRBJ1-1	CASGQGNTEAFF
TRBV2	TRBJ2-1	CASQDWGNEQFF
TRBV7-3	TRBJ2-1	CASSLGGQGYNEQFF
TRBV4-1	TRBJ2-7	CASSQFAAGGPYEQYF
TRBV27	TRBJ2-2	CASSSIYSGGELFF
TRBV9	TRBJ1-4	CASSVGTGGNEKLFF
TRBV21-1	TRBJ2-7	CASSSELNGEQYF
TRBV30	TRBJ1-5	CAWSRDSNQPQHF
TRBV6-5	TRBJ2-3	CASSRTSGRPDTQYF
TRBV2	TRBJ2-1	CASSDPGLAANEQFF
TRBV7-9	TRBJ2-3	CASSPNRGRTDTQYF
TRBV4-3	TRBJ2-3	CASSQDASGGAGDTQYF
TRBV9	TRBJ1-2	CASSLTGEAGYTF
TRBV19	TRBJ2-5	CASSPRGEETQYF
TRBV30	TRBJ1-2	CAWSVRGDYGYTF
TRBV27	TRBJ2-7	CASSPRQVFYEQYF
TRBV10-2	TRBJ2-7	CASRPAGTTYEQYF
TRBV29-1	TRBJ1-1	CSVDTWSEAFF
TRBV4-2	TRBJ1-1	CASSQGAGEGTEAFF